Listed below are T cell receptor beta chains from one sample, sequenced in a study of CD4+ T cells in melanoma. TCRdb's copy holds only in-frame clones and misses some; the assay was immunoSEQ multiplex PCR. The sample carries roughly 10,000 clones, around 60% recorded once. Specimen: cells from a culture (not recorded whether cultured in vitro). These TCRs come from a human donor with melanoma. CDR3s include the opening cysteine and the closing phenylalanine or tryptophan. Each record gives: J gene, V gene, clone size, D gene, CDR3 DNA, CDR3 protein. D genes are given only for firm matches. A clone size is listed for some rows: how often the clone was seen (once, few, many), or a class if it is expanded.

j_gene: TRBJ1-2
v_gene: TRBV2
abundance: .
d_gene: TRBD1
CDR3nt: TGTGCCAGCAGTGGTGGTGCAGGGGGTAGTGGCTACACCTTC
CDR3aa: CASSGGAGGSGYTF

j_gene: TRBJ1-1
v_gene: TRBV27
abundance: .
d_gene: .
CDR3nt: TGTGCCAGCACGGAAAGGAAGGGTCGAGTGAACACTGAAGCTTTCTTT
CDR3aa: CASTERKGRVNTEAFF

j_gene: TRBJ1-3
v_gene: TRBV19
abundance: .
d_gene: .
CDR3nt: TGTGCCAGTTATGCGGGGTTTTCGTGGACTCCACTTCGGCCTGGAAACACCATATATTTT
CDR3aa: CASYAGFSWTPLRPGNTIYF

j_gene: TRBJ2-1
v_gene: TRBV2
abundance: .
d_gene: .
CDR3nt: TGTGCCAGCAGTGAACGAGAGGGGGGTCTGCAGTTCTTC
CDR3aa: CASSEREGGLQFF

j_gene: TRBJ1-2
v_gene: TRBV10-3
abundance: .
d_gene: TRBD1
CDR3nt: TGTGCCATCAGTGGGGGGACAGGGAACTATGGCTACACCTTC
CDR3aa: CAISGGTGNYGYTF

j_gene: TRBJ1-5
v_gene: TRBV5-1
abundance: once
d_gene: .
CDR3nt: TGCGCCAGCAGCTTGTCCTGGGGAAGCAATCAGCCCCAGCATTTT
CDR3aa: CASSLSWGSNQPQHF

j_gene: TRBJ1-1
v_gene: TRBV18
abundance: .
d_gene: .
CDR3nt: TGTGCCAGCTCACCTTCCCGGCAGAACACTGAAGCTTTCTTT
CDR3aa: CASSPSRQNTEAFF

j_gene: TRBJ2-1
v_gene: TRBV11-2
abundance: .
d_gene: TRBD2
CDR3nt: TGTGCCAGCAGCAACAGCGGGGGGGGATACAATGAGCAGTTCTTC
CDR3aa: CASSNSGGGYNEQFF

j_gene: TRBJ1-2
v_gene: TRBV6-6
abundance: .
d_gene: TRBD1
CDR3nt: TGTGCCAGCAGTTCACAGGGGGGCATAGATGGCTACACCTTC
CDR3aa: CASSSQGGIDGYTF

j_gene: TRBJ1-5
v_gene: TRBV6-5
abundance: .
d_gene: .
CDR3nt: TGTGCCTCCTCCGGGGGCTATAGCAATCAGCCCCAGCATTTT
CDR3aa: CASSGGYSNQPQHF

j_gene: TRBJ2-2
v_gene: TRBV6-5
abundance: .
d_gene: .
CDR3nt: TGTGCCAGCAGTTACTCAAGTCGGGTGAGGACCGGGGAGCTGTTTTTT
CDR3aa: CASSYSSRVRTGELFF

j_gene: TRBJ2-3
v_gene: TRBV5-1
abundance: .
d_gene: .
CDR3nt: TGCGCCAGCAGCTTGGCGCGATCCCTTGCAACGCAGTATTTT
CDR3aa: CASSLARSLATQYF

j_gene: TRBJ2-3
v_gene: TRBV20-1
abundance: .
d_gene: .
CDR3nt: TGCAGTGCTAAATACACAGATACGCAGTATTTT
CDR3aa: CSAKYTDTQYF

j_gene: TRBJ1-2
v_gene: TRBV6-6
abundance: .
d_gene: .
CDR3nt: TGTGCCAGCAGTTACTCGAACGGGAACCTTCATGGCTACACCTTC
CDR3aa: CASSYSNGNLHGYTF

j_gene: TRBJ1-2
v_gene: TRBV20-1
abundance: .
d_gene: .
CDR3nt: TGCAGTGCTACAGGGAAGGGTGGCTACACCTTC
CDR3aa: CSATGKGGYTF

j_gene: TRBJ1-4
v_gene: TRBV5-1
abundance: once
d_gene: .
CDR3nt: TGCGCCAGCAGCTTTGGGCACCTCAGGGAAAAACTGTTTTTT
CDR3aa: CASSFGHLREKLFF

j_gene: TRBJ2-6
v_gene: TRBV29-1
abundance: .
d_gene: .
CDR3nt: TGCAGCGCCGACTCTGGGGCCAACGTCCTGACTTTC
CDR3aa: CSADSGANVLTF